A selection of T cell receptor beta chains follows, all from one sample in a study of beta chain features in type 1 diabetes. The method was immunoSEQ multiplex PCR; TCRdb's version includes in-frame clones alone and lacks a portion of them. The sample lists hundreds of thousands of clones; approximately 16% were seen once. The material sequenced was naive CD4+ T cells from blood. The receptors come from a man younger than 35 with type 1 diabetes. Both conserved end residues are part of each CDR3. D genes are given only for firm matches. Rows may omit the clone size; those that give it use once, few, many or a size class.

v_call	j_call	clone_size	d_call	cdr3_nt	cdr3_aa
TRBV28	TRBJ2-3	.	.	TGTGCCAGCAGCCCCCATACCGGGACTCCTATAAGCACAGATACGCAGTATTTT	CASSPHTGTPISTDTQYF
TRBV7-9	TRBJ1-1	.	.	TGTGCCAGCAGCTTAGGGGGGGTGAACACTGAAGCTTTCTTT	CASSLGGVNTEAFF
TRBV19	TRBJ2-7	.	.	TGTGCCAGTAGTATTAGTACAGGGCGGGCCCACGAGCAGTACTTC	CASSISTGRAHEQYF
TRBV5-6	TRBJ2-5	few	TRBD1	TGTGCCAGCAGCGCGGACAGGGCAGAGACCCAGTACTTC	CASSADRAETQYF
TRBV9	TRBJ1-1	few	.	TGTGCCAGCAGCGTAGGTTCGTTGAACACTGAAGCTTTCTTT	CASSVGSLNTEAFF
TRBV28	TRBJ2-5	few	TRBD1	TGTGCCAGCAAACGATCTACCGGACAGGGGCAAGAGACCCAGTACTTC	CASKRSTGQGQETQYF
TRBV5-1	TRBJ1-6	few	.	TGCGCCAGCAGCTCGGACAGTCAGGATTCACCCCTCCACTTT	CASSSDSQDSPLHF
TRBV19	TRBJ2-7	few	TRBD1	TGTGCCAGTAAGCAACAGGGGGTGGCCTACGAGCAGTACTTC	CASKQQGVAYEQYF
TRBV7-9	TRBJ2-7	.	TRBD2	TGTGCCAGCAGCCAAAATAGCGGGAACCCCTACGAGCAGTACTTC	CASSQNSGNPYEQYF
TRBV19	TRBJ2-6	few	.	TGTGCCAGTAGTAGTCAACAGGTCCTTGGGGCCAACGTCCTGACTTTC	CASSSQQVLGANVLTF
TRBV18	TRBJ2-7	few	TRBD1	TGTGCCAGCTCCCAGGGACAGGTACCCTACGAGCAGTACTTC	CASSQGQVPYEQYF
TRBV29-1	TRBJ1-4	.	.	TGCAGCGTGGAACGAAGCCCCAATGAAAAACTGTTTTTT	CSVERSPNEKLFF
TRBV5-4	TRBJ2-1	few	.	TGTGCCAGCAGCTTCTTACCGGGCAATGAGCAGTTCTTC	CASSFLPGNEQFF
TRBV9	TRBJ1-3	few	TRBD1	TGTGCCAGCATGAAAGGGGGCCCATACTCTGGAAACACCATATATTTT	CASMKGGPYSGNTIYF
TRBV11-2	TRBJ2-7	.	TRBD2	TGTGCCAGCAGCTCCACATTAGCGGGGGGAACCTACGAGCAGTACTTC	CASSSTLAGGTYEQYF
TRBV7-2	TRBJ2-2	few	.	TGTGCCAGCAGCCGGGTGACCGGGGAGCTGTTTTTT	CASSRVTGELFF
TRBV4-1	TRBJ1-5	few	TRBD1	TGCGCCAGCAGCCCTATAGGACAGGGGAGTCAGCCCCAGCATTTT	CASSPIGQGSQPQHF
TRBV2	TRBJ2-1	few	TRBD1	TGTGCCAGCAAGGTGGGGGATCGACAGGGTATGCATGAGCAGTTCTTC	CASKVGDRQGMHEQFF
TRBV18	TRBJ2-5	few	.	TGTGCCAGCTCACCACCCCCAGCAGGGGAGACCCAGTACTTC	CASSPPPAGETQYF
TRBV28	TRBJ1-2	.	TRBD1	TGTGCCAGCAGTGTCCCCGGGACAGGGTTTTATGGCTACACCTTC	CASSVPGTGFYGYTF
TRBV5-1	TRBJ2-5	few	TRBD2	TGCGCCAGCAGCTTGGGGGACCCCTGGGGGGGGACCCAGTACTTC	CASSLGDPWGGTQYF
TRBV14	TRBJ1-4	.	.	TGTGCCAGCAGCCGGGGGGATGGTGAAAAACTGTTTTTT	CASSRGDGEKLFF
TRBV7-9	TRBJ1-2	few	.	TGTGCCAGCAGCCGAGCCCCGGGAGAACGGGGCTACACCTTC	CASSRAPGERGYTF
TRBV7-9	TRBJ1-4	few	TRBD1	TGTGCCAGCAGCTCAAGACAGGGGGAAAATGAAAAACTGTTTTTT	CASSSRQGENEKLFF
TRBV4-1	TRBJ1-1	.	.	TGCGCCAGCAGCCAAGGGGAGAAGAGGCACACTGAAGCTTTCTTT	CASSQGEKRHTEAFF
TRBV5-6	TRBJ1-1	.	TRBD1	TGTGCCAGCGCCAGGGCTGGTGAACGGACAGGAGAGACTGAAGCTTTCTTT	CASARAGERTGETEAFF
TRBV18	TRBJ2-2	.	.	TGTGCCAGCTCCCGGGGAGTGGTGAACACCGGGGAGCTGTTTTTT	CASSRGVVNTGELFF
TRBV14	TRBJ2-5	few	.	TGTGCCAGCAGCCAAGGACTAGAGACCCAGTACTTC	CASSQGLETQYF